Following are 26 T cell receptor beta chains from one sample sequenced in a study of blood T cell repertoires in COVID-19. The table came from immunoSEQ multiplex PCR; TCRdb's copy has only in-frame clones and leaves some out. The sample includes 250,000 to 350,000 clones, around 89% of them seen just once. The sequencing sample was made of peripheral blood. The receptor set was obtained from a man aged 25 to 40 with acute or convalescent COVID-19.

This chain uses TRBV6-1 with TRBJ1-1; D not certain. V dropped 2 bases and J dropped 4 bases, with 14 bases sitting between them. The germline gives CDR1 MNHNS, CDR2 SASEGT. This CDR3 spans 15 amino acids. This CDR3 reads CASSERMGRGTEAFF. In DNA, the CDR3 is TGTGCCAGCAGTGAAAGGATGGGGAGAGGCACTGAAGCTTTCTTT.

V and J are TRBV5-4 and TRBJ2-7; D is perhaps TRBD1 (5 bases). Looked up from germline, CDR1 is SGHNT and CDR2 is YYREEE (reference sequence). CDR3 length: 15 residues. Between the trimmed V and J ends, which lost 3 bases and 3 bases, there was a span of 16 bases. As DNA, the CDR3 is TGTGCCAGCAGCTCGCCGCATGACAGAAACTACGAGCAGTACTTC. Translation: CASSSPHDRNYEQYF. Drawing the rest from reference TRBV5-4 and TRBJ2-7, the complete variable domain is ETGVTQSPTHLIKTRGQQVTLRCSSQSGHNTVSWYQQALGQGPQFIFQYYREEENGRGNFPPRFSGLQFPNYSSELNVNALELDDSALYLCASSSPHDRNYEQYFGPGTRLTVT.

CDR3 protein: CSVETFRRGAYNEQFF. CDR3 nucleotides: TGCAGCGTTGAGACTTTCCGGCGGGGGGCCTACAATGAGCAGTTCTTC. The chain combines TRBV29-1 with TRBJ2-1; the match to TRBD2 covers 8 bases. Trimming removed 3 bases from V and 2 bases from J; junction bases left unmatched: 9. Germline-derived CDR1 and CDR2 are SQVTM and ANQGSEA. The CDR3 loop spans 16 amino acids.

DNA of the CDR3: TGTGCCAGTAGTCGTCCCCTAGCGGGGGGATACAATGAGCAGTTCTTC. Translated: CASSRPLAGGYNEQFF. This rearrangement joins TRBV19 to TRBJ2-1, with 11 bases fitting TRBD2. This CDR3 is 16 amino acids long. J was trimmed by 4 bases and V by 5 bases; bases with no gene match: 7. Per germline, CDR1 LNHDA and CDR2 SQIVND (reference sequence).

The gene calls are TRBV6-1 and TRBJ2-2; D may be TRBD2 (7 bases). Germline V lookup: CDR1 MNHNS, CDR2 SASEGT. The V gene lost 2 bases and the J gene lost 7 bases, with 14 bases spanning the gap. The CDR3 consists of 15 residues. CDR3 in amino acids: CASSEWRGGGGELFF. CDR3 sequence (DNA): TGTGCCAGCAGTGAATGGAGGGGGGGCGGCGGGGAGCTGTTTTTT.

The chain employs TRBV10-3 and TRBJ2-5; 8 nucleotides match TRBD2. The ends lost 8 bases at V and 2 bases at J; junction bases unmatched: 4. The CDR3 has 13 residues. Germline CDR1 ENHRY, CDR2 SYGVKD. This chain's CDR3 is CAIAAGGQETQYF. The CDR3 nucleotides read TGTGCCATCGCCGCGGGGGGACAAGAGACCCAGTACTTC.

This clone was found a few times. The chain couples TRBV10-3 to TRBJ1-5, with 10 bases matching TRBD1. The germline V gene has CDR1 ENHRY and CDR2 SYGVKD. V lost 8 bases to trimming and J lost 7 bases; unmatched junction nucleotides: 5. The length of the CDR3 is 13 residues. CDR3 amino acids: CAIGDRGQQPQHF. CDR3 bases: TGTGCCATCGGAGACAGGGGGCAACAGCCCCAGCATTTT.

CDR3 coding DNA: TGTGCCAGCAGCGGACAAAATAGCAATCAGCCCCAGCATTTT. Its protein product is CASSGQNSNQPQHF. V and J are TRBV9 and TRBJ1-5; no firm D call. Germline V gene sequence: CDR1 SGDLS, CDR2 YYNGEE. The CDR3 is 14 amino acids. The germline V and J ends were trimmed by 3 bases and 0 bases, with 7 bases remaining between them.

The sample holds a few counts of this clone. V is TRBV4-1 and J is TRBJ2-3, with a weak D call TRBD2 (6 bases). Germline CDR1 MGHRA, CDR2 YSYEKL. The CDR3 extends over 16 amino acids. The V end was cut by 1 base, the J end by 2 bases, with 13 bases between. CDR3 region: CASSQAPGENTDTQYF. CDR3 DNA: TGCGCCAGCAGCCAAGCCCCGGGGGAGAACACAGATACGCAGTATTTT.

The V gene is TRBV10-3, the J gene TRBJ1-2; D is uncertain. CDR1 is ENHRY, CDR2 SYGVKD, per germline. The V and J ends lost 6 bases and 0 bases respectively, with 8 bases between them. The CDR3 sequence is 13 residues long. The CDR3 here is CAIRGSTNYGYTF. In DNA form, the CDR3 reads TGTGCCATCAGAGGTAGCACTAACTATGGCTACACCTTC.

This clone was observed a handful of times. CDR3 protein: CASSLGEGGEQYF. CDR3 DNA sequence: TGCGCCAGCAGCTTGGGAGAAGGCGGCGAGCAGTACTTC. V is TRBV5-1 and J is TRBJ2-7; D remains ambiguous. CDR1 is SGHRS and CDR2 is YFSETQ in the germline V gene. V lost 0 bases to trimming and J lost 6 bases, with 10 bases between them. This CDR3 region has 13 residues.

This chain joins TRBV5-1 and TRBJ1-1; TRBD1 is a possible D gene (6 bases). Germline CDR1 SGHRS, CDR2 YFSETQ. The CDR3 is 15 amino acids. V shed 1 base and J shed 1 base, with 11 bases lying between them. CDR3 loop: CASSLSQGTNTEAFF. CDR3 bases: TGCGCCAGCAGCTTGTCGCAGGGGACGAACACTGAAGCTTTCTTT.

The chain carries TRBV5-4 and TRBJ1-2, with D tentatively TRBD1 (6 bases). V was cut by 2 bases and J by 2 bases, with 13 bases left in between. The CDR3 has 15 residues. Germline-derived CDR1 and CDR2 are SGHNT and YYREEE (reference sequence). Here the CDR3 DNA reads TGTGCCAGCAGCTTCCAACAGGGCGCCAACTATGGCTACACCTTC. Its protein product is CASSFQQGANYGYTF.

CDR3 DNA sequence: TGTGCCAGCATGGAGGGGTCGAACACCGGGGAGCTGTTTTTT. Amino acid sequence: CASMEGSNTGELFF. The chain is built from TRBV28 and TRBJ2-2; TRBD2 might be the D (6 bases). CDR3 size: 14 residues. V was trimmed by 7 bases and J by 0 bases, leaving 9 bases between them. CDR1 MDHEN and CDR2 SYDVKM come from the germline V gene.

The chain uses TRBV27 and TRBJ1-4, with 7 bases fitting TRBD1. The CDR3 has 16 residues. Germline loops: CDR1 MNHEY, CDR2 SMNVEV (reference sequence). V was clipped by 4 bases and J by 5 bases; unmatched bases: 10. This CDR3 reads CASSYRRQGPNEKLFF. Written as DNA, the CDR3 is TGTGCCAGCAGTTACCGCCGACAGGGCCCCAATGAAAAACTGTTTTTT.

The CDR3, as DNA: TGTGCCAGCAGTGGACAGAACCGACCCACGAACACTGAAGCTTTCTTT. Translated: CASSGQNRPTNTEAFF. The chain is built from TRBV6-1 and TRBJ1-1, with a tentative D call TRBD1 (5 bases). In germline, CDR1 is MNHNS, CDR2 SASEGT. V lost 4 bases and J lost 1, with 16 bases in between. CDR3 size: 16 residues.

The J gene is TRBJ2-3, the V gene TRBV4-1; tentative D call: TRBD2 (6 bases). The CDR3 length is 16 residues. V was cut by 1 base and J by 1 base, with 12 bases left in between. Germline V gives CDR1 MGHRA, CDR2 YSYEKL. In DNA, the CDR3 is TGCGCCAGCAGCCAAGTTAGGGCGGGGCGCACAGATACGCAGTATTTT. Translating it yields CASSQVRAGRTDTQYF.

The rearrangement joins TRBV14 to TRBJ1-1; 8 nucleotides align to TRBD1. V dropped 4 bases and J dropped 7; count of bases not matched to a gene: 8. This CDR3 has 14 amino acids. The V gene's germline CDR1 is SGHDN and CDR2 FVKESK. Written as DNA, the CDR3 is TGTGCCAGCAGCCTAACCCTCGGACAGGGTGAAGCTTTCTTT. This encodes CASSLTLGQGEAFF.

This rearrangement joins TRBV27 to TRBJ2-4, with D hard to call. Trimming pared 10 bases from V and 7 bases from J, leaving 14 bases between. In germline, CDR1 is MNHEY, CDR2 SMNVEV (reference sequence). CDR3 size: 12 residues. This CDR3 is CATSNDGNIQYF. CDR3 nucleotides: TGTGCCACTTCCAATGACGGGAACATTCAGTACTTC.

V and J are TRBV3-1 (or the pseudogene TRBV3-2) and TRBJ2-5; TRBD2 matches at 11 bases. With 4 bases clipped from V and 5 bases from J, the junction kept 12 bases outside the gene matches. This CDR3 has 17 residues. Germline V CDR1 and CDR2: LGHDT, YNNKEL (reference sequence). This CDR3 is CASSRGLAGSGMETQYF. The CDR3 DNA follows: TGTGCCAGCAGCCGTGGACTAGCGGGTTCGGGTATGGAGACCCAGTACTTC.

With regard to this clone: A junction boundary mismatches the germline segment, possibly from a read error. The gene calls are TRBV7-8 and TRBJ1-1; no clear D. CDR3 size: 13 residues. Germline V gene sequence: CDR1 SGHVS, CDR2 FQNEAQ. The CDR3 here is CASTLSRATEAFF. The DNA for the CDR3 is TGTGCCAGCACCTTAAGCCGTGCCACTGAAGCTTTCTTT.

The rearrangement joins TRBV3-1 (or the pseudogene TRBV3-2) to TRBJ1-6, with TRBD1 matching 7 bases. The CDR3 extends over 15 amino acids. The junction had 5 bases not matched to a gene; V was cut back by 1 base and J by 8 bases. Per the germline V gene, CDR1 is LGHDT and CDR2 is YNNKEL (reference sequence). The CDR3 spells CASSQATGRYSPLHF. CDR3 nucleotide sequence: TGTGCCAGCAGCCAAGCGACAGGGAGGTATTCACCCCTCCACTTT.

This chain joins TRBV28 and TRBJ2-2, with 7 bases fitting TRBD1. The V and J ends lost 5 bases and 4 bases, in that order; junction bases with no gene match: 7. The length of the CDR3 is 15 residues. The germline V gene encodes CDR1 MDHEN and CDR2 SYDVKM. CDR3 DNA: TGTGCCAGCAGTATCCTAGACAGGGCCACCGGGGAGCTGTTTTTT. This codes for CASSILDRATGELFF.

The chain has TRBV30 and TRBJ1-1, with a possible D match to TRBD1 (5 bases). The V gene lost 5 bases and the J gene lost 9 bases, with 13 bases spanning the gap. The CDR3 has 11 amino acids. The germline V gene has CDR1 GTSNPN and CDR2 SVGIG (reference sequence). The CDR3 DNA is TGTGCCTGGTCCTTTGACAGTCAAGCTTTCTTT. Protein sequence: CAWSFDSQAFF.

The V and J genes are TRBV5-1 and TRBJ2-2; TRBD1 agrees at 9 bases. Losses at the gene ends were 4 bases for V and 2 bases for J; bases not matched to a gene: 6. The CDR3 spans 16 residues. Germline CDR1 reads SGHRS; CDR2 reads YFSETQ. This chain's CDR3 is CASSRGTGTNTGELFF. CDR3 DNA sequence: TGCGCCAGCAGCAGGGGGACAGGGACTAACACCGGGGAGCTGTTTTTT.

V is TRBV19 and J is TRBJ1-5, with TRBD1 as a possible D gene (6 bases). From germline, CDR1 is LNHDA and CDR2 SQIVND (reference sequence). Deletions cut 7 bases from V and 9 bases from J, with 19 bases between. The CDR3 totals 14 residues. The CDR3 protein is CASTMGDTLRPQHF. The CDR3 DNA reads as TGTGCCAGTACCATGGGGGACACGCTTAGGCCCCAGCATTTT.